These T cell receptor beta chains were read from a single sample in a study of CD8 T cells in Susac syndrome. TCRdb recomputed calls from the immunoSEQ multiplex PCR reads with MiXCR, one row per CDR3 protein. Of about 150,000 distinct CDR3 sequences listed, roughly 95% are singletons. The source material was CD8+ T cells from PBMCs. The receptors originated from a human donor with multiple sclerosis. CDR3s include the opening cysteine and the closing phenylalanine or tryptophan.

v_gene: TRBV5-6; CDR3aa: CASSVWGGPETQYF
v_gene: TRBV27; CDR3aa: CASSLSASGGYNEQFF
v_gene: TRBV12-3/TRBV12-4; CDR3aa: CASSFWILAGGPEETQYF
v_gene: TRBV13; CDR3aa: CASSLFGSNTEAFF
v_gene: TRBV6-1; CDR3aa: CATRDTVKGGTYNEQFF
v_gene: TRBV29-1; CDR3aa: CSVRIPLAPYEQYF
v_gene: TRBV3-1; CDR3aa: CASSGSTEAFF
v_gene: TRBV4-1; CDR3aa: CASSLRDTSGNTIYF
v_gene: TRBV5-6; CDR3aa: CASSNPGQYHEQFF
v_gene: TRBV12-5; CDR3aa: CASGLAVLGSTEAFF
v_gene: TRBV25-1; CDR3aa: CATSKGGARGTEAFF
v_gene: TRBV18; CDR3aa: CASSPGPSSDYEQYF
v_gene: TRBV4-1; CDR3aa: CASSQKQDTGELFF
v_gene: TRBV29-1; CDR3aa: CSAGVDTGELFF
v_gene: TRBV15; CDR3aa: CATSSYRGLKNIQYF
v_gene: TRBV27; CDR3aa: CASSFKGDQPQHF
v_gene: TRBV29-1; CDR3aa: CSVLVPVAGNTIYF
v_gene: TRBV30; CDR3aa: CAWNVGTSGHSDTQYF
v_gene: TRBV14; CDR3aa: CASSQVEGEETQYF
v_gene: TRBV20-1; CDR3aa: CSARDPGGTLINYGYTF
v_gene: TRBV7-2; CDR3aa: CASSHIRGNEQFF
v_gene: TRBV29-1; CDR3aa: CSVEYNYEQYF
v_gene: TRBV4-1; CDR3aa: CASSQDSLQGAEAFF
v_gene: TRBV29-1; CDR3aa: CSVSGTARDYGYTF
v_gene: TRBV27; CDR3aa: CASSSLDINNEQFF
v_gene: TRBV6-1; CDR3aa: CASSWGGRNTEAFF
v_gene: TRBV29-1; CDR3aa: CSVDYGTTNTGELFF
v_gene: TRBV20-1; CDR3aa: CSARPSLLTQGVHYGYTF
v_gene: TRBV9; CDR3aa: CASSVEGATGELFF
v_gene: TRBV6-4; CDR3aa: CASSDSTSGDEQFF
v_gene: TRBV27; CDR3aa: CASSYGDTNYEQYF
v_gene: TRBV15; CDR3aa: CATSRGDRNQPQHF
v_gene: TRBV29-1; CDR3aa: CSVLPTGQETQYF
v_gene: TRBV29-1; CDR3aa: CSVEDGLGPGGGTDTQYF
v_gene: TRBV12-3/TRBV12-4; CDR3aa: CASSSGRQGARGTEAFF
v_gene: TRBV19; CDR3aa: CASTGLDQPQHF
v_gene: TRBV5-4; CDR3aa: CASSLAGSGPGYEQYF
v_gene: TRBV5-6; CDR3aa: CASSLAPSDGYTF
v_gene: TRBV12-3/TRBV12-4; CDR3aa: CASSLLAERKQTQYF
v_gene: TRBV3-1; CDR3aa: CASSHDQGAGETQYF
v_gene: TRBV4-1; CDR3aa: CASSLRGTGGEQYF
v_gene: TRBV9; CDR3aa: CASSPPDRGTDTQYF
v_gene: TRBV5-6; CDR3aa: CASSPGTVKSTDTQYF
v_gene: TRBV14; CDR3aa: CASSLLAGAVNEQFF
v_gene: TRBV29-1; CDR3aa: CSVDGLAGGDTYNEQFF
v_gene: TRBV7-9; CDR3aa: CASSPSLLWGGYTF
v_gene: TRBV3-1; CDR3aa: CASSLHRGEETQYF